Sequencing of this TCR beta chain was carried out in a study of shared clonotypes between healthy human individuals. About the study: The composition of the donors was two women and a few men aged 18 to 49. General study points: An expected dependence of interdonor clonotype sharing on sequencing depth was noted.

CDR3 length equals 14 residues. With 0 bases clipped from V and 13 bases from J, the junction kept 4 bases outside the gene matches. Germline loops: CDR1 MGHRA, CDR2 YSYEKL. In the case of this clone: As yet, its antigen is unknown.

Replicate sorted-subset PCRs were loaded with around 0.2 ug DNA, 30,000 to 35,000 T cell genomes. Generated by immunoSEQ multiplex PCR, the TCRdb table keeps only in-frame clones and is missing some. The sample includes more than 1 million clones, approximately 80% seen only once; the top ten take more than 0.5%. This TCR derives from a man aged 18-30 years in good health. Some clones in this sample may be carry-over from other donors' samples. What was sequenced was memory CD4+ T cells from PBMCs. The subset here: CD45RA-negative fraction. The rearrangement links TRBV4-1 to TRBJ1-6; 9 nucleotides agree with TRBD1. The CDR3 is CASSQDPDRGPLHF. The CDR3 bases are TGCGCCAGCAGCCAAGATCCGGACAGGGGTCCCCTCCACTTT.